This section outlines one T cell receptor beta chain sequence together with its context. Its specificity is not known. The data belong to a study of cytomegalovirus exposure and HLA in healthy donors. Overall study results and limits: Follow-up analysis later connected one missense variant in DCLRE1C with trimming of TCR beta V- and J-genes. Later analysis showed most CMV-associated TCR beta chains appearing HLA-restricted.

Sampled while nominally healthy, donors likely had unrecorded immune exposures. The PCR was carried out with 60 Vbeta primers and 13 Jbeta primers. TCRdb keeps only in-frame clones here, not all; method: immunoSEQ multiplex PCR. The table includes 100,000 or so clones, approximately 85% detected once. V was trimmed by 5 bases and J by 9 bases, leaving 12 bases between them. The germline CDR1 and CDR2 sequences are SGHKS and YYEKEE (reference sequence). The CDR3 sequence is 12 residues long. Sequencing used PBMCs. The chain carries TRBV5-5 and TRBJ1-5, with D perhaps TRBD1 (5 bases). The receptor's source is a man between 25 and 39 years old in good health and CMV-seronegative. CDR3 bases: TGTGCCAGCAGTATTCAGGGTGGGCCCCAGCATTTT. It is translated as CASSIQGGPQHF. Full variable domain (missing parts from reference TRBV5-5 and TRBJ1-5): DAGVTQSPTHLIKTRGQQVTLRCSPISGHKSVSWYQQVLGQGPQFIFQYYEKEERGRGNFPDRFSARQFPNYSSELNVNALLLGDSALYLCASSIQGGPQHFGDGTRLSIL.